This T cell receptor beta chain was sequenced during a study of T cells in Graves' hyperthyroidism and ophthalmopathy. Study-wide results and limits: Among thyroid clonotypes expanded above 0.001, most also appeared in blood. From stable hyperthyroidism, ophthalmopathy was separated by a 13 V-J model.

Notes on this clonotype: No antigen is known for it.

Together with thyroid ultrasound, orbital computed tomography, serum thyroxine and TRAb, clinical symptoms were used for diagnoses. Amplified TCR beta CDR3 regions came from RNA transcripts. Carried out on the TCR CDR3, a first-round RT-PCR used the HTBI primer set. TCRdb used MiXCR to reprocess the multiplex PCR reads, holding one entry per CDR3 protein. In the table there are 500,000 to 600,000 distinct CDR3 sequences, over 45% of which are singletons. Input material: peripheral blood or thyroid tissue (not recorded which). This TCR was recovered from an adult woman with Graves' disease, either hyperthyroidism or ophthalmopathy (not recorded which).

The chain's CDR3 is CASSWGAGGAVEQYF. The CDR3 nucleotides read TGTGCCAGCAGTTGGGGAGCGGGAGGAGCAGTGGAACAGTACTTC. The rearrangement joins TRBV12-3 or TRBV12-4 to TRBJ2-7, with 9 positions matching TRBD2. The CDR3 loop spans 15 amino acids. J was trimmed by 10 bases and V by 4 bases; bases with no gene match: 14.